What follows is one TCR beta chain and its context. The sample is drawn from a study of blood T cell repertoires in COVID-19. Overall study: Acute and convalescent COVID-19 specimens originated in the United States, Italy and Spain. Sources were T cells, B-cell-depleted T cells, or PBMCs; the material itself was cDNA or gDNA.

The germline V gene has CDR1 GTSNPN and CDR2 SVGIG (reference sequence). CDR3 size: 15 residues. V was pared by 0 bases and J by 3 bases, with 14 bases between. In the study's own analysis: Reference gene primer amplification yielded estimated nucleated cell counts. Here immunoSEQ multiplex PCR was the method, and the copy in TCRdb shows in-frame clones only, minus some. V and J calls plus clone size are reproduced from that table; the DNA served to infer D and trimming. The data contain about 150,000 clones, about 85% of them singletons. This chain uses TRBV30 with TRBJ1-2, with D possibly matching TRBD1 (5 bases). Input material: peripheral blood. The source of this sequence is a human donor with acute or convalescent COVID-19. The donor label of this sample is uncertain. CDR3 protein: CAWSVARREHYGYTF. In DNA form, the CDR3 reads TGTGCCTGGAGTGTAGCACGCAGGGAACACTATGGCTACACCTTC.